This TCR beta chain was documented in a study of cytomegalovirus exposure and HLA in healthy donors (TCRdb year 2017). For the wider study: According to a later analysis, the 120 or so validation repertoires were produced on the same platform as the 680 or so repertoires of the first cohort. The study was designed to test whether signatures of past pathogen exposure could be identified by cataloging public T cell receptors. Along with the roughly 700-subject first cohort, a separate validation cohort of over 90 different subjects was used. High-throughput TCR immunosequencing, statistical association of individual TCRs with disease status, and machine learning were combined to predict cytomegalovirus infection status. Points the paper makes about the study in general: The classifier was reported to diagnose cytomegalovirus status with high specificity and sensitivity in both the original and validation cohorts. A total of 164 TCR beta chains were listed by the study as associated with cytomegalovirus. It was suggested by the authors that the approach could potentially be generalized to other disease states and immunological phenotypes. Of the cluster scores, roughly 95% were above 0 in a later analysis, which found that TCRs clustered in the first cohort also tended to co-occur in the 95 to 150 validation repertoires. Most TCR sequences were observed very rarely across donors, whereas some public TCRs were present in many individuals. A later analysis had no HLA typing for the validation cohort, so co-occurrence there was scored across all 110 or so repertoires. A few of the identified cytomegalovirus-associated TCR beta chains were confirmed in vitro to be specific for cytomegalovirus antigens.

Only a few counts were recorded for this clone. No cognate antigen has been identified for it. No base quality information exists; no much larger clone differs at one position. The donors were included in the validation cohort of approximately 120 subjects, a group kept apart from the roughly 610-subject first cohort. Trimmed from V: 0 bases; trimmed from J: 7 bases; junction bases lacking a gene match: 2. From the cysteine up to the phenylalanine, the CDR3 has a length of 13 residues. Of the read, only the CDR3 DNA is kept; its 39 bases are in frame from base 1. The CDR1 and CDR2 encoded by the germline V gene (reference sequence) are SEHNR and FQNEAQ. The protocol used for the library was the immunoSEQ multiplex PCR assay. The original pipeline was this. To diagnose cytomegalovirus status from the catalog of TCR beta chain sequences, a statistical classification framework was built. This is the immuneACCESS table as TCRdb keeps it, with only in-frame sequences that have V and J called. A part of the clones is gone; compared with another copy, unresolved V genes explain less than half, and the rest is unexplained. For V, J and clone size, that table is used; D and trimming come from the DNA. This sample holds 65,000 to 80,000 clones; 94% were observed only once. Approximately 2.1% of the sample rests with the top ten.

The sample was PBMCs. The chain couples TRBV7-9 to TRBJ1-2, and 7 bases in between align with TRBD1. The sequence was obtained from a woman under 30 in good health and CMV-seropositive. The bases are TGTGCCAGCAGCTTAGCGGGACAGCTTGGCTACACCTTC. It encodes CASSLAGQLGYTF.